The 11 T cell receptor beta chains in this list originate from one sample, sequenced in a study of blood T cell repertoires in COVID-19. This table comes from immunoSEQ multiplex PCR, and its TCRdb copy is limited to in-frame clones, with some not included. Of 65,000 to 95,000 clones in the sample, around four fifths were seen once. Sequenced input: peripheral blood. The receptors shown here come from a man between 60 and 75 years old with COVID-19, enrolled during active disease.

The gene calls are TRBV30 and TRBJ2-7, with D possibly TRBD2 on 5 matching bases. V was shortened by 4 bases and J by 3 bases, with 16 bases between the two germline ends. The CDR3 totals 14 residues. Germline assignment: CDR1 GTSNPN and CDR2 SVGIG (reference sequence). The CDR3: CAWTDGGSSYEQYF. The DNA of the CDR3 is TGTGCCTGGACCGACGGAGGAAGTAGCTACGAGCAGTACTTC.

The chain combines TRBV9 with TRBJ1-1; D uncertain. Germline V gene data show CDR1 as SGDLS and CDR2 as YYNGEE. The CDR3 totals 14 residues. Between the trimmed V and J ends, which lost 4 bases and 1 base, there was a span of 11 bases. The CDR3 spells CASSSLDSNTEAFF. The CDR3 DNA reads as TGTGCCAGCAGCTCCCTGGACTCGAACACTGAAGCTTTCTTT.

The chain has TRBV11-1 and TRBJ1-1, with TRBD1 matching over 8 bases. The V gene end was trimmed by 5 bases and the J gene end by 4 bases; junction bases not matched to a gene: 3. CDR3 length: 13 amino acids. The germline CDR1 and CDR2 sequences are SGHAT and FQDESV (reference sequence). CDR3: CASSQDRATEAFF. The CDR3 nucleotides read TGTGCCAGCAGCCAGGACAGGGCCACTGAAGCTTTCTTT. The whole variable domain, remainder taken from reference TRBV11-1 and TRBJ1-1, is EAEVAQSPRYKITEKSQAVAFWCDPISGHATLYWYRQILGQGPELLVQFQDESVVDDSQLPKDRFSAERLKGVDSTLKIQPAELGDSAMYLCASSQDRATEAFFGQGTRLTVV.

This clone has only a few counts. V and J are TRBV12-3 or TRBV12-4 and TRBJ2-7; D is unresolved. V lost 2 bases and J 3 bases, leaving 5 bases between the germline ends. The CDR3 contains 12 residues. CDR3 in amino acids: CASSLIGYEQYF. CDR3 bases: TGTGCCAGCAGTTTAATCGGCTACGAGCAGTACTTC.

The chain employs TRBV7-9 and TRBJ2-7; 14 bases are shared with TRBD2. CDR1 and CDR2 (germline): SEHNR, FQNEAQ (reference sequence). CDR3 length: 17 amino acids. V shed 3 bases, J shed 7 bases, and the junction held 11 bases outside the gene matches. CDR3 sequence: CASSFNRLAGGPGEQYF. DNA of the CDR3: TGTGCCAGCAGCTTTAATAGACTAGCGGGAGGGCCGGGTGAGCAGTACTTC.

The chain joins TRBV2 to TRBJ2-7; D unclear. The CDR3 loop spans 12 amino acids. Trimming took 7 bases from V and 3 from J, leaving 10 bases between them. In germline, CDR1 is SNHLY, CDR2 FYNNEI. The CDR3 spells CASNGASYEQYF. In DNA, the CDR3 is TGTGCCAGCAATGGAGCCAGCTACGAGCAGTACTTC.

The chain combines TRBV9 with TRBJ2-3, with 14 bases that match TRBD2. Losses at the gene ends were 1 base for V and 5 bases for J; bases not matched to a gene: 12. The CDR3 extends over 19 amino acids. Per germline, CDR1 SGDLS and CDR2 YYNGEE. The CDR3 DNA reads TGTGCCAGCAGCGTACCAACATCGGGACTAGCGGGGGAGTTAGATACGCAGTATTTT. This sequence encodes CASSVPTSGLAGELDTQYF.

V usage is TRBV9 and J usage is TRBJ2-1; a possible D gene is TRBD1 (6 bases). Trimming shortened V by 1 base and J by 6 bases, and 8 bases separated the two germline ends. The germline V gene has CDR1 SGDLS and CDR2 YYNGEE. The CDR3 has 13 amino acids. For the CDR3, the DNA is TGTGCCAGCAGCGTACAGGGGATCAATGAGCAGTTCTTC. Translation gives CASSVQGINEQFF.

This clone has just one count. The genes are TRBV5-1 and TRBJ1-5, with 7 nucleotides matching TRBD1. Unmatched junction bases numbered 3, after V lost 0 bases and J lost 3 bases. The CDR3 spans 15 residues. Germline CDR1 and CDR2: SGHRS and YFSETQ. CDR3 coding DNA: TGCGCCAGCAGCTTGGAGGGGGCGATCAATCAGCCCCAGCATTTT. It yields the protein CASSLEGAINQPQHF.

The rearrangement joins TRBV6-1 to TRBJ2-3; a weak D match, TRBD2 (6 bases). V was cut by 3 bases and J by 5 bases, with 18 bases left in between. In germline, CDR1 is MNHNS, CDR2 SASEGT. CDR3 length equals 16 residues. In DNA, the CDR3 is TGTGCCAGCAGTGAGGGCCAGGGATTGGGGGGAGATACGCAGTATTTT. Amino acids: CASSEGQGLGGDTQYF.

The chain carries TRBV11-2 and TRBJ2-3; no clear D gene. The ends were cut back, 1 base at V and 7 bases at J, with 6 bases in the middle. Germline V lookup: CDR1 SGHAT, CDR2 FQNNGV. The CDR3 totals 12 residues. The CDR3 coding sequence is TGTGCCAGCAGCTTAGCTAGAAATACGCAGTATTTT. The encoded protein is CASSLARNTQYF.